This T cell receptor (beta chain) was sequenced during a study of T cell responses to AZD1222 COVID-19 vaccine. Study-level findings and limits: Among the donors, most were white British and more were female, and clonal diversity was possibly underestimated. Only a handful of AZD1222 recipients tested seropositive at baseline. The reported proportion of spike-specific TCRs targeting unmutated variant regions was nearly half.

V lost 1 base, J lost 7 bases, and 4 bases stayed unmatched. The germline V gene has CDR1 SGDLS and CDR2 YYNGEE. CDR3 length: 15 amino acids. Clones were read by immunoSEQ multiplex PCR, and TCRdb kept only the in-frame ones, dropping some. The sample lists around 60,000 clones, 65% to 85% occurring once. As concerns this clone: The target antigen is unknown.

Second-dose intervals near 4 or 12 weeks were combined. Material: peripheral blood, obtained 28 days after the second AZD1222 dose. This clonotype was obtained from an adult who received the AZD1222 COVID-19 vaccine. The chain is built from TRBV9 and TRBJ2-1; 11 bases match TRBD2. Here the CDR3 reads CASSVSGTSGNEQFF. For the CDR3, the DNA is TGTGCCAGCAGCGTATCTGGGACTAGCGGAAATGAGCAGTTCTTC.